One sample yielded the 32 T cell receptor beta chains listed below, sequenced in a study of identical twins. One entry per CDR3 protein results from TCRdb running MiXCR on the 5' RACE reads. The repertoire holds 450,000 or so distinct CDR3 sequences, with around 24% as singletons. These data also formed part of another study, on T cells expressing NK-cell markers.

The sequenced sample was CD4+ T cells sorted from blood. The source is a woman younger than 30 in good health.

This sequence joins TRBV5-1 and TRBJ2-7, with 9 nucleotides matching TRBD1. V trimming: 5 bases; J trimming: 5 bases; junction bases outside the gene matches: 5. The CDR3 length is 13 residues. CDR1 and CDR2 (germline): SGHRS, YFSETQ. The CDR3 loop is CASSPDRGDEQYF. In DNA form, the CDR3 reads TGCGCCAGCAGTCCTGACAGGGGGGACGAGCAGTACTTC.

This clonotype was seen once. V usage is TRBV18 and J usage is TRBJ2-6, with D unclear. From germline, CDR1 is KGHSH and CDR2 LQKENI. There are 16 residues in the CDR3. V was clipped by 3 bases and J by 0 bases, with 9 bases between them. The CDR3: CASSPLQSSGANVLTF. The CDR3 bases are TGTGCCAGCTCACCGTTACAGTCCTCTGGGGCCAACGTCCTGACTTTC.

This clonotype came up a few times. The chain employs TRBV27 and TRBJ2-2; 10 positions match TRBD2. Per the germline V gene, CDR1 is MNHEY and CDR2 is SMNVEV (reference sequence). V dropped 5 bases and J dropped 3; count of bases not matched to a gene: 12. There are 18 residues in the CDR3. This chain's CDR3 is CASSRYSSGGRYTGELFF. The CDR3 region has the DNA TGTGCCAGCAGTCGCTACTCTAGCGGGGGACGGTACACCGGGGAGCTGTTTTTT.

This clonotype was detected once. CDR3 sequence reads: CASSVSNQRETQYF. The CDR3 bases are TGTGCCAGCAGCGTATCAAACCAGAGGGAGACCCAGTACTTC. This chain links TRBV9 with TRBJ2-5; unclear D gene. The V end lost 1 base, the J end lost 5 bases, and 12 bases lay between the germline ends. This CDR3 has 14 amino acids. The germline V gene encodes CDR1 SGDLS and CDR2 YYNGEE.

A few counts support this clonotype. The chain carries TRBV5-1 and TRBJ2-7, with a possible D match to TRBD1 (5 bases). With 5 bases removed from V and 6 bases from J, the gap between germline ends came to 18 bases. Germline values: CDR1 SGHRS, CDR2 YFSETQ. The CDR3 is 14 residues long. The CDR3 protein is CASRQATASGEQYF. The CDR3 region has the DNA TGCGCCAGCAGACAAGCGACAGCCTCGGGCGAGCAGTACTTC.

This clonotype was counted only a few times. This rearrangement joins TRBV18 to TRBJ2-3, with D unresolved. Germline lookup yields CDR1 KGHSH and CDR2 LQKENI. The CDR3 spans 11 residues. Trimming pared 4 bases from V and 7 bases from J, leaving 6 bases between. The DNA for the CDR3 is TGTGCCAGCTCACGTGACTATACGCAGTATTTT. It specifies CASSRDYTQYF.

The chain has TRBV27 and TRBJ2-7; D possibly uses TRBD1 or TRBD2 (5 bases each). V lost 6 bases, J lost 0 bases, and 18 bases lay in between. Germline CDR1 and CDR2: MNHEY and SMNVEV (reference sequence). This CDR3 region has 16 residues. CDR3 sequence: CASSLLGAGTSYEQYF. CDR3 coding DNA: TGTGCCAGCAGCCTGCTCGGGGCAGGGACCTCCTACGAGCAGTACTTC.

This chain links TRBV5-1 with TRBJ1-3, with unresolved D. The germline V gene has CDR1 SGHRS and CDR2 YFSETQ. Trimming removed 0 bases from V and 0 bases from J, with 4 bases in between. This CDR3 has 14 residues. CDR3 bases: TGCGCCAGCAGCTTGGCGGACTCTGGAAACACCATATATTTT. It encodes CASSLADSGNTIYF. The whole variable domain, remainder taken from reference TRBV5-1 and TRBJ1-3, is KAGVTQTPRYLIKTRGQQVTLSCSPISGHRSVSWYQQTPGQGLQFLFEYFSETQRNKGNFPGRFSGRQFSNSRSEMNVSTLELGDSALYLCASSLADSGNTIYFGEGSWLTVV.

The genes are TRBV18 and TRBJ2-5, with TRBD2 identical over 14 bases. The CDR3 contains 17 residues. Germline trimming cut 3 bases from V and 4 bases from J; bases unmatched to any gene: 7. Germline V gene lookup returns CDR1 KGHSH and CDR2 LQKENI. Here the CDR3 reads CASSPITGLAGGETQYF. In nucleotides, the CDR3 is TGTGCCAGCTCACCTATCACCGGACTAGCGGGAGGAGAGACCCAGTACTTC.

This clonotype has only a few counts. The chain employs TRBV10-3 and TRBJ2-7; a possible D gene is TRBD1 (7 bases). V lost 6 bases, J lost 6 bases, and 9 bases lay in between. CDR1 and CDR2 from the germline V gene are ENHRY and SYGVKD. CDR3 size: 11 residues. CDR3 nucleotides: TGTGCCATCAGGCAGGGGGGCGAGCAGTACTTC. Translated: CAIRQGGEQYF.

CDR3: CASSWTLGGESDTQYF. CDR3 nucleotides: TGTGCCAGCAGCTGGACCCTGGGGGGGGAGTCAGATACGCAGTATTTT. This chain connects TRBV7-9 to TRBJ2-3, with 7 bases fitting TRBD2. Trimming took 4 bases from V and 4 from J; bases not matched to a gene: 11. This CDR3 is 16 amino acids long. Germline lookup yields CDR1 SEHNR and CDR2 FQNEAQ (reference sequence).

This chain joins TRBV6-5 and TRBJ1-2, with D unclear. CDR1 MNHEY and CDR2 SVGAGI come from the germline V gene. This CDR3 is 14 amino acids long. V dropped 4 bases and J dropped 1 base, with 10 bases sitting between them. The CDR3 sequence: CASSFKSGNYGYTF. CDR3 in DNA: TGTGCCAGCAGTTTCAAGAGTGGTAACTATGGCTACACCTTC.

The rearrangement links TRBV29-1 to TRBJ2-7, with D maybe TRBD2 (5 bases). Looked up from germline, CDR1 is SQVTM and CDR2 is ANQGSEA. This CDR3 is built from 10 residues. The V gene lost 7 bases and the J gene lost 7 bases, with 11 bases spanning the gap. CDR3: CSARSGEQYF. CDR3 in DNA: TGCAGCGCCAGATCGGGGGAGCAGTACTTC.

CDR3 residues: CASSGPQNIQYF. CDR3 in DNA: TGTGCCAGCAGTGGGCCTCAAAACATTCAGTACTTC. V and J are TRBV25-1 and TRBJ2-4, with D unclear. Germline assignment: CDR1 MGHDK and CDR2 SYGVNS. The ends were cut back, 4 bases at V and 5 bases at J, with 6 bases in the middle. This CDR3 is built from 12 residues.

This chain uses TRBV3-1 with TRBJ1-1; D uncertain. This CDR3 comprises 13 residues. V was clipped by 0 bases and J by 1 base, with 3 bases between them. Germline CDR1 and CDR2: LGHDT and YNNKEL (reference sequence). In DNA, the CDR3 is TGTGCCAGCAGCCAAGATGCGAACACTGAAGCTTTCTTT. It codes for CASSQDANTEAFF.

V and J are TRBV29-1 and TRBJ2-5, with TRBD1 identical over 11 bases. The CDR3 totals 13 residues. In germline, CDR1 is SQVTM, CDR2 ANQGSEA. The junction had 3 bases not matched to a gene; V was cut back by 2 bases and J by 7 bases. CDR3 in amino acids: CSVETGQGGTQYF. The CDR3 DNA sequence: TGCAGCGTTGAAACGGGACAGGGGGGGACCCAGTACTTC.

This chain uses TRBV6-1 with TRBJ1-1; D gene unclear. V lost 4 bases and J lost 4, with 13 bases in between. The CDR3 covers 14 residues. Germline V lookup: CDR1 MNHNS, CDR2 SASEGT. CDR3 sequence: CASSGDRSSTEAFF. The CDR3 nucleotides read TGTGCCAGCAGTGGCGACCGGTCATCCACTGAAGCTTTCTTT.

The J gene is TRBJ1-1, the V gene TRBV4-3; TRBD1 aligns across 10 bases. The CDR3 covers 15 residues. The J segment lost 8 bases and the V segment lost 2 bases, leaving 8 bases of the junction unmatched. The V gene's germline CDR1 is LGHNA and CDR2 YSLEER. The CDR3 region is CASSQIGQGDQEAFF. DNA for the CDR3: TGCGCCAGCAGCCAAATAGGACAGGGGGATCAGGAAGCTTTCTTT.

This clonotype was counted between two and nine times. This chain joins TRBV10-1 and TRBJ2-7; D possibly corresponds to TRBD2 (5 bases). Germline V CDR1 and CDR2: WNHNN, SYGVQD (reference sequence). V dropped 6 bases and J dropped 5 bases, with 17 bases sitting between them. The CDR3 has 14 amino acids. The CDR3 reads CASRDSSFHHEQYF. In DNA, the CDR3 is TGCGCCAGCAGGGACTCCTCGTTCCACCACGAGCAGTACTTC.

This chain links TRBV20-1 with TRBJ2-1, with D possibly matching TRBD1 (5 bases). Trimming shortened V by 7 bases and J by 5 bases, and 12 bases separated the two germline ends. This CDR3 is 12 amino acids long. CDR1 and CDR2 (germline): DFQATT, SNEGSKA (reference sequence). The CDR3 loop reads CSVRGPHNEQFF. In DNA, the CDR3 is TGCAGTGTTAGGGGTCCCCACAATGAGCAGTTCTTC.

This rearrangement joins TRBV9 to TRBJ2-3; possible D gene TRBD2, 6 bases. This CDR3 has 16 residues. Trimming took 4 bases from V and 3 from J, leaving 18 bases between them. CDR1 and CDR2 from the germline V gene are SGDLS and YYNGEE. Here the CDR3 reads CASSRRGTALTDTQYF. The CDR3 bases are TGTGCCAGCAGCCGCCGAGGGACTGCACTAACAGATACGCAGTATTTT.

The V gene is TRBV20-1, the J gene TRBJ2-7; D unclear. Germline values: CDR1 DFQATT, CDR2 SNEGSKA (reference sequence). The CDR3 contains 15 residues. Trimming pared 5 bases from V and 1 base from J, leaving 18 bases between. The CDR3 region is CSADPSGRVSYEQYF. CDR3 nucleotide sequence: TGCAGTGCTGATCCTTCCGGACGAGTTTCCTACGAGCAGTACTTC.

This clonotype appeared a few times. The rearrangement uses TRBV7-2 and TRBJ2-5, with D uncertain. The CDR3 extends over 16 amino acids. Trimming pared 2 bases from V and 1 base from J, leaving 14 bases between. Germline V CDR1 and CDR2: SGHTA, FQGNSA. DNA of the CDR3: TGTGCCAGCAGCTTACTCGGTTCCGGCAGCCAAGAGACCCAGTACTTC. The encoded protein is CASSLLGSGSQETQYF.

This chain uses TRBV12-3 or TRBV12-4 with TRBJ2-3; 13 bases match TRBD2. The CDR3 runs 18 residues. CDR3 sequence reads: CTISPGTSGAYTIDTQYF. In nucleotides, the CDR3 is TGTACCATCAGCCCAGGGACTAGCGGGGCCTATACCATAGATACGCAGTATTTT.

The chain has TRBV2 and TRBJ2-1, with 11 bases identical to TRBD1. There are 13 residues in the CDR3. V lost 8 bases, J lost 8 bases, and 5 bases stayed unmatched. Germline V gene data show CDR1 as SNHLY and CDR2 as FYNNEI. The CDR3 DNA reads as TGTGCCAGCGCGGGGACAGGGGGTGATGAGCAGTTCTTC. Its translation is CASAGTGGDEQFF.

The chain carries TRBV7-2 and TRBJ2-5; tentative D call: TRBD2 (7 bases). This CDR3 is built from 16 residues. The germline CDR1 and CDR2 sequences are SGHTA and FQGNSA. Trimming cost V 3 bases and J 5 bases, with 19 bases left between them. The CDR3 bases are TGTGCCAGCAGCTTGGGGTTTCGGGGGAGGGGGGAGACCCAGTACTTC. Encoded protein: CASSLGFRGRGETQYF. Variable domain in full (rest from reference TRBV7-2 and TRBJ2-5): GAGVSQSPSNKVTEKGKDVELRCDPISGHTALYWYRQSLGQGLEFLIYFQGNSAPDKSGLPSDRFSAERTGGSVSTLTIQRTQQEDSAVYLCASSLGFRGRGETQYFGPGTRLLVL.

The chain is built from TRBV7-2 and TRBJ2-7; D not resolved. Germline lookup yields CDR1 SGHTA and CDR2 FQGNSA. Between the trimmed V and J ends, which lost 2 bases and 0 bases, there was a span of 8 bases. This CDR3 has 14 amino acids. In DNA form, the CDR3 reads TGTGCCAGCAGCTTACCACAGAGCTCCTACGAGCAGTACTTC. Translation: CASSLPQSSYEQYF.

Only a few counts were recorded for this clonotype. The chain is built from TRBV5-1 and TRBJ1-1; the match to TRBD1 covers 7 bases. Germline CDR1 is SGHRS and CDR2 is YFSETQ. Germline trimming cut 0 bases from V and 3 bases from J; bases unmatched to any gene: 8. The CDR3 has 16 residues. The CDR3 DNA follows: TGCGCCAGCAGCTTGGCCCGGACAGGAAGGGACACTGAAGCTTTCTTT. Encoded protein: CASSLARTGRDTEAFF.

This clonotype was counted only a few times. The chain has TRBV5-1 and TRBJ1-1, with no clear D. The V end was cut by 1 base, the J end by 5 bases, with 12 bases between. The CDR3 runs 14 residues. The germline CDR1 and CDR2 sequences are SGHRS and YFSETQ. CDR3 sequence (DNA): TGCGCCAGCAGCTTGTATGTGGTGGGGACTGAAGCTTTCTTT. Protein product: CASSLYVVGTEAFF.

J is TRBJ1-2 and V is TRBV27, with 9 bases identical to TRBD1. J lost 8 bases, V lost 8 bases, and 12 bases had no gene match. The CDR3 length is 14 residues. Germline V gene lookup returns CDR1 MNHEY and CDR2 SMNVEV (reference sequence). The CDR3 nucleotides are TGTGCCAGCGGAGCGGACAGGGGTGTACGGGGCTACACCTTC. Translated: CASGADRGVRGYTF.

V usage is TRBV5-1 and J usage is TRBJ1-1; D uncertain. This CDR3 spans 13 amino acids. The germline V gene encodes CDR1 SGHRS and CDR2 YFSETQ. Between the trimmed V and J ends, which lost 6 bases and 4 bases, there was a span of 13 bases. The CDR3 nucleotides are TGCGCCAGCACGTCAGAGTTGGGCACTGAAGCTTTCTTT. Protein product: CASTSELGTEAFF.

This rearrangement joins TRBV19 to TRBJ1-2; 7 positions match TRBD1. Trimming cost V 3 bases and J 4 bases; bases outside gene matches: 5. There are 14 residues in the CDR3. CDR1 and CDR2 (germline): LNHDA, SQIVND (reference sequence). CDR3 sequence reads: CASSIMAGGYGYTF. The CDR3 DNA sequence: TGTGCCAGTAGTATTATGGCAGGGGGCTATGGCTACACCTTC.